This entry concerns a single T cell receptor (beta chain). Sample time point: pre-treatment sample, taken before nivolumab and TIL therapy. Adults with stage 4 NSCLC were enrolled in a phase I trial. The sample originates from a study of TIL therapy for anti-PD-1-resistant metastatic lung cancer. Study background: By whole-exome sequencing, median non-synonymous tumor mutation burden was roughly 1.4 mutations per megabase.

Sequencing used immunoSEQ v3. Survey-level samples got 2 million to 2.5 million read pairs; deep-level samples got 5-6 million. Profiled with immunoSEQ multiplex PCR; TCRdb holds only in-frame clones, not every one. The table lists 45,000 to 75,000 clones, 55% to 75% of them singletons. Germline CDR1 is LNHNV and CDR2 is YYDKDF (reference sequence). The CDR3 is 15 residues long. The V and J ends lost 2 bases and 8 bases, in that order; junction bases with no gene match: 8. Sequencing used blood, obtained at baseline. The sequence was obtained from a person aged 25 to 79 with non-small cell lung cancer. The chain couples TRBV15 to TRBJ2-1; 8 nucleotides agree with TRBD2. Here the CDR3 DNA reads TGTGCCACCAGCAGATCGAGCGGGAGAGGGTATGAGCAGTTCTTC. Translating gives CATSRSSGRGYEQFF.